This passage covers 22 T cell receptor beta chains from one sample sequenced in a study of vaccination effects on CD4 cells after COVID-19. At the end of about ten days of culture, CD4+ T cells were isolated. Participants completed two doses of the BNT162b2 or mRNA-1273 vaccine. Generated by immunoSEQ multiplex PCR, the TCRdb table keeps only in-frame clones and is missing some. The sample has around 47,000 clones; around 70% are singletons. Their cognate antigens are unknown. This specimen consisted of CD4+ T cells from PBMCs cultured without peptide, obtained after COVID-19 vaccination. These TCRs come from a human donor who received a COVID-19 vaccine.

The gene calls are TRBV9 and TRBJ2-5; tentatively, D is TRBD2 (6 bases). The germline gives CDR1 SGDLS, CDR2 YYNGEE. The V gene lost 3 bases and the J gene lost 4 bases, with 10 bases spanning the gap. CDR3 length: 13 amino acids. The CDR3 sequence: CASSARAGETQYF. CDR3 DNA: TGTGCCAGCAGCGCAAGAGCGGGAGAGACCCAGTACTTC.

In this sample, this clone turned up a few times. The chain links TRBV5-1 to TRBJ1-1; D remains ambiguous. V was clipped by 0 bases and J by 0 bases, with 12 bases between them. Germline V gene sequence: CDR1 SGHRS, CDR2 YFSETQ. The CDR3 runs 16 residues. In DNA form, the CDR3 reads TGCGCCAGCAGCTTGGACCCCCAGGTTATGAACACTGAAGCTTTCTTT. Translating gives CASSLDPQVMNTEAFF.

This clone turned up a few times. This chain connects TRBV4-1 to TRBJ2-2; 8 bases are shared with TRBD2. The V gene end was trimmed by 1 base and the J gene end by 2 bases; junction bases not matched to a gene: 9. Germline CDR1 MGHRA, CDR2 YSYEKL. The CDR3 totals 18 residues. CDR3 sequence (DNA): TGCGCCAGCAGCCAAGGCCGCCGGGGGGGCAGAAACACCGGGGAGCTGTTTTTT. Amino acid sequence: CASSQGRRGGRNTGELFF.

This clone appeared once. This chain uses TRBV27 with TRBJ2-3; D gene ambiguous. Germline V CDR1 and CDR2: MNHEY, SMNVEV (reference sequence). V lost 2 bases and J lost 2, with 11 bases in between. The CDR3 spans 15 residues. In nucleotides, the CDR3 is TGTGCCAGCAGTTTAGGGCAGACCTACACAGATACGCAGTATTTT. This sequence encodes CASSLGQTYTDTQYF.

This clone came up a few times. The rearrangement joins TRBV7-8 to TRBJ2-7, with 8 bases fitting TRBD2. Trimming took 5 bases from V and 6 from J; bases not matched to a gene: 12. Germline V gene sequence: CDR1 SGHVS, CDR2 FQNEAQ. CDR3 length: 15 residues. The CDR3 DNA follows: TGTGCCAGCAGCCCCCGTCGTCTAGCGGGTGGCGAGCAGTACTTC. Amino acid sequence: CASSPRRLAGGEQYF.

This clone has more than one count but fewer than ten. The CDR3 spells CASSRDGNYGYTF. Written as DNA, the CDR3 is TGCGCCAGCAGCCGGGACGGGAACTATGGCTACACCTTC. The V gene is TRBV10-1, the J gene TRBJ1-2, with D tentatively TRBD1 (5 bases). V lost 6 bases to trimming and J lost 2 bases, with 10 bases between them. In germline, CDR1 is WNHNN, CDR2 SYGVQD (reference sequence). This CDR3 has 13 amino acids.

This clone was found a few times. This rearrangement joins TRBV4-2 to TRBJ2-7, with TRBD2 matching over 7 bases. This CDR3 has 15 amino acids. The germline CDR1 and CDR2 sequences are LGHNA and YNFKEQ. V lost 0 bases and J lost 6; bases outside the gene matches: 8. CDR3 region: CASSQELALVGEQYF. Here the CDR3 DNA reads TGTGCCAGCAGCCAAGAACTAGCGCTGGTAGGCGAGCAGTACTTC.

This clone has more than one count but fewer than ten. The chain couples TRBV4-1 to TRBJ1-6, with D uncertain. The CDR3 consists of 13 residues. Looked up from germline, CDR1 is MGHRA and CDR2 is YSYEKL. The ends were cut back, 0 bases at V and 8 bases at J, with 5 bases in the middle. Here the CDR3 reads CASSQEPDSPLHF. In DNA form, the CDR3 reads TGCGCCAGCAGCCAAGAACCAGATTCACCCCTCCACTTT.

The chain recombines TRBV7-8 with TRBJ1-5; TRBD1 matches 8 bases. This CDR3 has 15 residues. CDR1 SGHVS and CDR2 FQNEAQ come from the germline V gene. With 3 bases clipped from V and 7 bases from J, the junction kept 8 bases outside the gene matches. The CDR3 is CASSFRDRGRQPQHF. DNA of the CDR3: TGTGCCAGCAGCTTTCGTGACAGGGGCAGACAGCCCCAGCATTTT.

This chain joins TRBV4-1 and TRBJ1-1, with a weak D call TRBD1 (5 bases). V gave up 2 bases and J gave up 5 bases, with 6 bases separating them. Germline values: CDR1 MGHRA, CDR2 YSYEKL. The CDR3 covers 12 residues. CDR3 nucleotides: TGCGCCAGCAGCCAACAGGGTACTGAAGCTTTCTTT. Its translation: CASSQQGTEAFF.

This chain connects TRBV6-6 to TRBJ2-2; a possible D gene is TRBD1 (5 bases). Trimming cost V 8 bases and J 7 bases, with 23 bases left between them. Germline values: CDR1 MNHNY, CDR2 SVGAGI (reference sequence). CDR3 length: 16 amino acids. The CDR3 nucleotides are TGTGCCAGCGAAAGAGGCCAGGGCCCATGGAGCGGGGAGCTGTTTTTT. It codes for CASERGQGPWSGELFF.

The rearrangement links TRBV20-1 to TRBJ1-1; D unresolved. The germline CDR1 and CDR2 sequences are DFQATT and SNEGSKA (reference sequence). The CDR3 has 10 amino acids. The V end lost 3 bases, the J end lost 4 bases, and 3 bases lay between the germline ends. The CDR3 region has the DNA TGCAGTGCTAGGGGCACTGAAGCTTTCTTT. It encodes CSARGTEAFF.

This clone occurred once. The chain couples TRBV7-9 to TRBJ1-6, with TRBD1 matching 9 bases. J was trimmed by 6 bases and V by 5 bases; bases with no gene match: 8. The CDR3 is 16 residues long. The germline V gene has CDR1 SEHNR and CDR2 FQNEAQ (reference sequence). CDR3 sequence: CASSGGTGTGNSPLHF. CDR3 in DNA: TGTGCCAGCAGCGGCGGGACAGGGACCGGTAATTCACCCCTCCACTTT.

The J gene is TRBJ2-1, the V gene TRBV5-1; 8 nucleotides agree with TRBD2. This CDR3 contains 15 residues. The V gene's germline CDR1 is SGHRS and CDR2 YFSETQ. Trimming took 1 base from V and 5 from J; bases not matched to a gene: 5. In DNA, the CDR3 is TGCGCCAGCAGCTTGATAGCTAGCGGGCACAATGAGCAGTTCTTC. Translation: CASSLIASGHNEQFF.

This clone was picked up a small number of times. This chain uses TRBV10-3 with TRBJ2-7; 8 nucleotides agree with TRBD1. Germline assignment: CDR1 ENHRY and CDR2 SYGVKD. J gave up 5 bases and V 3 bases, and 12 bases lay outside the gene matches. The CDR3 runs 16 residues. The CDR3 bases are TGTGCCATCAGTGACCCGAGGACAGGGTCCGTCCACGAGCAGTACTTC. This encodes CAISDPRTGSVHEQYF.

This chain connects TRBV27 to TRBJ2-3; tentative D call: TRBD2 (6 bases). Trimming pared 1 base from V and 2 bases from J, leaving 10 bases between. The CDR3 covers 15 residues. Germline values: CDR1 MNHEY, CDR2 SMNVEV (reference sequence). The CDR3 loop is CASSLFAGSTDTQYF. The CDR3 nucleotides read TGTGCCAGCAGTTTATTTGCGGGATCCACAGATACGCAGTATTTT.

This clone was detected a few times. The V and J genes are TRBV29-1 and TRBJ2-2, with a tentative D call TRBD2 (6 bases). CDR1 and CDR2 (germline): SQVTM, ANQGSEA. Trimming removed 3 bases from V and 4 bases from J, with 18 bases in between. The CDR3 is 16 residues long. Here the CDR3 reads CSVDPSREAVTGELFF. The CDR3 DNA reads TGCAGCGTTGACCCCTCGAGGGAGGCGGTCACCGGGGAGCTGTTTTTT.

This rearrangement joins TRBV13 to TRBJ1-4; D ambiguous. The germline CDR1 and CDR2 sequences are PRHDT and FYEKMQ (reference sequence). The CDR3 is 13 residues long. Trimming stripped 1 base from V and 10 bases from J, with 10 bases between. CDR3 amino acids: CASSLEGTGKLFF. The CDR3, as DNA: TGTGCCAGCAGCTTAGAGGGCACTGGAAAACTGTTTTTT.

The sample holds a few counts of this clone. V gene TRBV7-2 combines with J gene TRBJ2-1, with D maybe TRBD2 (6 bases). V lost 3 bases and J 6 bases, leaving 15 bases between the germline ends. CDR3 length: 15 residues. Per the germline V gene, CDR1 is SGHTA and CDR2 is FQGNSA. The CDR3 DNA reads TGTGCCAGCAGCTTTGTTAGCGGAGGAGCCAATGAGCAGTTCTTC. Translated: CASSFVSGGANEQFF.

This clone occurred once. The chain uses TRBV5-5 and TRBJ2-7; possibly TRBD2 for D (7 bases). The CDR3 is 14 residues long. The V end was cut by 3 bases, the J end by 5 bases, with 15 bases between. Germline V lookup: CDR1 SGHKS, CDR2 YYEKEE (reference sequence). The CDR3 coding sequence is TGTGCCAGCAGCTGGTCAGGGAGGGGGGACGAGCAGTACTTC. Translating gives CASSWSGRGDEQYF.

This clone has a single count. V gene TRBV3-1 (or the pseudogene TRBV3-2) combines with J gene TRBJ2-1, with 8 nucleotides matching TRBD2. CDR3 length: 18 amino acids. Germline V gene data show CDR1 as LGHDT and CDR2 as YNNKEL (reference sequence). V was pared by 2 bases and J by 6 bases, with 15 bases of the junction left unmatched. CDR3 DNA: TGTGCCAGCAGCCAACTGCCATGGGGAGGGACTAGTGGCAATGAGCAGTTCTTC. Translated: CASSQLPWGGTSGNEQFF.

This sequence joins TRBV7-9 and TRBJ2-3, with 7 bases that match TRBD2. Germline V gene lookup returns CDR1 SEHNR and CDR2 FQNEAQ (reference sequence). V trimming: 1 base; J trimming: 3 bases; junction bases outside the gene matches: 7. The CDR3 length is 16 residues. The CDR3 sequence: CASSLGGGVATDTQYF. In DNA, the CDR3 is TGTGCCAGCAGCTTAGGTGGGGGGGTGGCGACAGATACGCAGTATTTT.